In this sample, the clone carrying this T cell receptor beta chain turned up many times. Its antigen is not identified. Time point here: newly diagnosed GD, antithyroid drugs for less than 3 months. From PBMCs, RNA was extracted and then used to make the TCR library. This entry belongs to a study of regulatory T cells in long-lasting Graves disease. Study context: Duration of antithyroid drug therapy among newly diagnosed Graves' patients was under 3 months. Study results and caveats: Persistent Graves' patients showed less TCR diversity than newly diagnosed ones. Gene preferences differed: TRBV28, TRBJ1-2, TRBJ2-5 in persistent cases.

CDR3 regions were amplified by Arm-PCR using iRepertoire HTBI primers to build TCR beta libraries. Authors' analysis steps: The samples yielded 55 to 75 TRBV and roughly 14 TRBJ segments. TCRdb re-called the multiplex PCR reads with MiXCR, one entry per CDR3 protein. TCRdb's processing, not the study's, gives the V and J calls here. Of about 300,000 distinct CDR3 sequences in the sample, roughly 18% were seen once. Trimming cost V 6 bases and J 4 bases; bases outside gene matches: 8. There are 15 residues in the CDR3. Germline loops: CDR1 SNHLY, CDR2 FYNNEI. The clonotype comes from a female donor with Graves disease. Sequences were derived from peripheral blood mononuclear cells (PBMCs), sampled at new diagnosis, from a patient treated with antithyroid drugs. The J gene is TRBJ2-1, the V gene TRBV2; 8 positions match TRBD2. DNA for the CDR3: TGTGCCAGCAGCCCAACTAGCGGACAGTACAATGAGCAGTTCTTC. Translation: CASSPTSGQYNEQFF.